This entry describes one TCR beta chain. Measured with immunoSEQ multiplex PCR; TCRdb has only the in-frame clones, and not every one. The sample consists of about 97,000 clones, about 95% of them appearing once. Trimming pared 5 bases from V and 4 bases from J, leaving 14 bases between. The length of the CDR3 is 14 residues. Germline CDR1 reads LNHDA; CDR2 reads SQIVND (reference sequence). This record belongs to a study of cytomegalovirus exposure and HLA in healthy donors. Material for sequencing was PBMCs. V and J are TRBV19 and TRBJ1-1; no definite D call. The sequence was collected from a woman aged 18-30 years in good health and CMV-seronegative. The CDR3 DNA follows: TGTGCCAGTAGTTCCGAGGGATATGGCACTGAAGCTTTCTTT. This gives the protein CASSSEGYGTEAFF.